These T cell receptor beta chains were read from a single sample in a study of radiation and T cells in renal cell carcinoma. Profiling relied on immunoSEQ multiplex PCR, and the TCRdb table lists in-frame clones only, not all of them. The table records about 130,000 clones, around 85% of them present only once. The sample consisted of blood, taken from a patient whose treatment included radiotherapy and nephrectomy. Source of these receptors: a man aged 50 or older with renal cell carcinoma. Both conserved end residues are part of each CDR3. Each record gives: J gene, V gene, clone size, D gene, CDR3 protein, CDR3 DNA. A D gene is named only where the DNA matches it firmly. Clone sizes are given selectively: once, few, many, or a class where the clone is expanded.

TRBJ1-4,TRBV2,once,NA,CASSEALLGKLFF,TGTGCCAGCAGTGAAGCGCTTCTTGGAAAACTGTTTTTT
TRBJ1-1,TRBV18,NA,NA,CASSPSTSTEAFF,TGTGCCAGCTCACCTTCGACGAGCACTGAAGCTTTCTTT
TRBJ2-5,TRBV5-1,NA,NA,CASSLSQETQYF,TGCGCCAGCAGCTTGTCGCAAGAGACCCAGTACTTC
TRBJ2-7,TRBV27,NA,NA,CASSHGRGSEQYF,TGTGCCAGCAGTCACGGACGGGGATCTGAGCAGTACTTC
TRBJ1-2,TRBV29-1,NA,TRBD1,CSAGQGAGGYTF,TGCAGCGCCGGACAGGGGGCGGGCGGCTACACCTTC
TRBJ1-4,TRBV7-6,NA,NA,CASSLRDGKLFF,TGTGCCAGCAGCTTACGGGATGGAAAACTGTTTTTT
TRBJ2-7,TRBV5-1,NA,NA,CASSLIPGTDDYEQYF,TGCGCCAGCAGCTTGATACCCGGGACCGATGACTACGAGCAGTACTTC
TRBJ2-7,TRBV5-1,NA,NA,CASSLTSGTNYEQYF,TGCGCCAGCAGCCTGACCTCCGGGACCAACTACGAGCAGTACTTC
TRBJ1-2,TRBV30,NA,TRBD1,CAWGFYRGNYGYTF,TGTGCCTGGGGCTTTTACAGGGGGAACTATGGCTACACCTTC
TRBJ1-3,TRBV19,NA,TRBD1,CASIAGVDRGLNGNTIYF,TGTGCCAGTATTGCTGGGGTCGACAGGGGGTTGAACGGAAACACCATATATTTT
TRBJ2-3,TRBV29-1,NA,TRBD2,CSVAPTSGVADTQYF,TGCAGCGTTGCGCCAACTAGCGGGGTAGCAGATACGCAGTATTTT
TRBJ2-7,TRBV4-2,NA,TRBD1,CASSHRTGEYEQYF,TGTGCCAGCAGCCACCGGACAGGGGAATACGAGCAGTACTTC
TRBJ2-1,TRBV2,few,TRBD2,CASSDGGSSYNEQFF,TGTGCCAGCAGTGACGGCGGGAGCTCCTACAATGAGCAGTTCTTC
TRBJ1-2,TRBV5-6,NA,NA,CASSFIGRNNYGYTF,TGTGCCAGCAGCTTCATCGGACGAAATAACTATGGCTACACCTTC
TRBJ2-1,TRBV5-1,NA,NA,CASSLRDHRGNEQFF,TGCGCCAGCAGCTTACGGGACCACCGGGGCAATGAGCAGTTCTTC
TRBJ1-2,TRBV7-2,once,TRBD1,CASSLVHRGYVYTF,TGTGCCAGCAGCTTAGTTCACAGGGGGTATGTCTACACCTTC
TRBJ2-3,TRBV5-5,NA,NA,CASGRYRTTDTQYF,TGTGCCAGCGGTCGTTACAGAACCACAGATACGCAGTATTTT
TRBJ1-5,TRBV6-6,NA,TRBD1,CASRGGQGFNQPQHF,TGTGCCAGCAGGGGGGGACAGGGGTTCAATCAGCCCCAGCATTTT
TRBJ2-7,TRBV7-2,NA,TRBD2,CASSFASGMNEQYF,TGTGCCAGCAGCTTTGCTAGCGGGATGAACGAGCAGTACTTC
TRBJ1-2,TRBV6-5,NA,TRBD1,CASRPRTGIYTF,TGTGCCAGCAGACCGAGGACAGGGATCTACACCTTC
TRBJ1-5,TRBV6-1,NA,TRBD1,CASSEMTGGIQPQHF,TGTGCCAGCAGTGAAATGACAGGGGGAATTCAGCCCCAGCATTTT
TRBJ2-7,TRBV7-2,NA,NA,CASSSSGGDYEQYF,TGTGCCAGCAGCTCGTCTGGGGGCGATTACGAGCAGTACTTC
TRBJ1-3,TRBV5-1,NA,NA,CASSLIQASSGNTIYF,TGCGCCAGCAGCTTGATCCAGGCTTCCTCTGGAAACACCATATATTTT